This TCR beta chain was sequenced for a study of blood T cell repertoires in COVID-19. Study-wide background: Italy, Spain and the United States were the sources of the convalescent and acute COVID-19 samples.

In the study's own analysis: For nucleated cells, counts were estimated from reference gene primer amplification. The table came from immunoSEQ multiplex PCR; TCRdb's copy has only in-frame clones and leaves some out. V and J calls plus clone size are reproduced from that table; the DNA served to infer D and trimming. The data contain 300,000 or so clones, about 87% of them seen just once; the ten biggest clones take up roughly 3.3%. In germline, CDR1 is SGHVS, CDR2 FNYEAQ. The CDR3 is 15 amino acids. Deletions cut 1 base from V and 6 bases from J, with 10 bases between. This clonotype was obtained from a woman between 40 and 50 years old with acute or convalescent COVID-19. The material sequenced was peripheral blood. The chain has TRBV7-6 and TRBJ1-6; the D gene is possibly TRBD1 (5 bases). CDR3 in amino acids: CASSLGKGINSPLHF. In DNA form, the CDR3 reads TGTGCCAGCAGCTTAGGCAAGGGGATTAATTCACCCCTCCACTTT.